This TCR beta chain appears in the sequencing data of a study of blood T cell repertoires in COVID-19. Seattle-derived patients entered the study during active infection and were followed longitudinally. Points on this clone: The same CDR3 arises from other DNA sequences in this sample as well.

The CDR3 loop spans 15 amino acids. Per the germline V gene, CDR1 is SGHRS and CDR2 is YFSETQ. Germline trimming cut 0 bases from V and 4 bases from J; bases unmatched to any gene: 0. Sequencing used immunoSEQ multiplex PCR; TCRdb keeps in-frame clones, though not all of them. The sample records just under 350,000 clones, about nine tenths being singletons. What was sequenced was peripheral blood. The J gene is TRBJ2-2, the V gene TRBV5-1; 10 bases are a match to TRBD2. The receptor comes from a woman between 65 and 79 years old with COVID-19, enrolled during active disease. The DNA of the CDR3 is TGCGCCAGCAGCTTGGTAGCGGGGGGCACCGGGGAGCTGTTTTTT. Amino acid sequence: CASSLVAGGTGELFF.